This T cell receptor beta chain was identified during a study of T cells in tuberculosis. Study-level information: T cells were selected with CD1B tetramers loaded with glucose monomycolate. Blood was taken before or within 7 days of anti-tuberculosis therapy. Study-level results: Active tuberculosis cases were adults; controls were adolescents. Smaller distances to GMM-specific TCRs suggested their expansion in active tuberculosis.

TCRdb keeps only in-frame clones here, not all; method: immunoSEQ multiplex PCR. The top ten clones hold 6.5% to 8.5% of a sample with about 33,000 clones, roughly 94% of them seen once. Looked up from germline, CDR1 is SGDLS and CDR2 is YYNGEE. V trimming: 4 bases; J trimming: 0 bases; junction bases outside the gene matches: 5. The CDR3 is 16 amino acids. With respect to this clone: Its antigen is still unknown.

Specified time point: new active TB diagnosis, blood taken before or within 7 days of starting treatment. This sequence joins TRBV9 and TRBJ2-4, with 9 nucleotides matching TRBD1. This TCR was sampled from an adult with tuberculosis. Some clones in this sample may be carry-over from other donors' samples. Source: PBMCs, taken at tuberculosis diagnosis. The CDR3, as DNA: TGTGCCAGCAGCCTTCGGACAGGGGCAGCCAAAAACATTCAGTACTTC. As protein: CASSLRTGAAKNIQYF.